One sample yielded the 14 T cell receptor beta chains listed below, sequenced in a study of blood T cell repertoires in COVID-19 (dated by TCRdb to the early 2020s). The library came from the immunoSEQ multiplex PCR assay. In its TCRdb copy, this immuneACCESS table keeps in-frame sequences only and misses some clones. Where compared with another copy, unresolved V genes explain less than half of these, and the others have no known cause. For this sample there are a few hundred thousand clones; 88% appear just once. Jointly, the top ten make up about 1% of the sample. Material: PBMCs or T cells enriched from blood (not recorded which). These receptors came from a woman aged 25-40 years who had recovered from COVID-19.

The chain combines TRBV7-9 with TRBJ1-2; a weak D match, TRBD1 (5 bases). V was pared by 6 bases and J by 3 bases, with 17 bases between. The CDR3 has 15 residues. Per the germline V gene, CDR1 is SEHNR and CDR2 is FQNEAQ (reference sequence). The CDR3 reads CASSPGGVSDYGYTF. In DNA form, the CDR3 reads TGTGCCAGCAGTCCTGGGGGGGTGTCGGACTATGGCTACACCTTC.

The chain recombines TRBV2 with TRBJ1-5, with D hard to call. Germline V CDR1 and CDR2: SNHLY, FYNNEI. The CDR3 is 14 amino acids. V was clipped by 2 bases and J by 5 bases, with 10 bases between them. CDR3 protein: CASSEQVEHQPQHF. CDR3 DNA: TGTGCCAGCAGTGAACAGGTGGAACATCAGCCCCAGCATTTT.

The rearrangement links TRBV6-4 to TRBJ1-2; D is undetermined. This CDR3 spans 12 amino acids. V lost 4 bases and J lost 8, with 11 bases in between. The germline V gene encodes CDR1 MRHNA and CDR2 SNTAGT. CDR3 DNA sequence: TGTGCCAGCAGTGGGACCGGCGGGGGCTACACCTTC. It is translated as CASSGTGGGYTF.

The chain recombines TRBV3-1 (or the pseudogene TRBV3-2) with TRBJ2-7, with D tentatively TRBD2 (5 bases). CDR1 is LGHDT and CDR2 is YNNKEL in the germline V gene (reference sequence). The CDR3 totals 15 residues. Trimming cost V 4 bases and J 5 bases, with 18 bases left between them. CDR3 DNA: TGTGCCAGCAGCCCGGTCATGAGGGCGCTTAACGAGCAGTACTTC. Encoded protein: CASSPVMRALNEQYF.

The chain has TRBV6-4 and TRBJ1-6, with 9 positions matching TRBD1. Germline trimming cut 0 bases from V and 11 bases from J; bases unmatched to any gene: 5. Germline CDR1 reads MRHNA; CDR2 reads SNTAGT. This CDR3 has 15 amino acids. CDR3 in DNA: TGTGCCAGCAGTGACTCCGGACAGGGGCGGACACCCCTCCACTTT. Encoded protein: CASSDSGQGRTPLHF.

This sequence joins TRBV11-3 and TRBJ2-1; D might be TRBD1 (6 bases). The CDR3 runs 16 residues. The germline V gene has CDR1 SGHNT and CDR2 YENEEA. V gave up 1 base and J gave up 7 bases, with 17 bases separating them. DNA for the CDR3: TGTGCCAGCAGCTTAGTTATTGGGGGCGGCATAAATGAGCAGTTCTTC. This gives the protein CASSLVIGGGINEQFF.

The CDR3 DNA reads TGCAGCGTTGAAGAGTGGGGAGGGGACACTGAAGCTTTCTTT. It specifies CSVEEWGGDTEAFF. The chain joins TRBV29-1 to TRBJ1-1; possible D gene TRBD1, 5 bases. Deletions cut 0 bases from V and 3 bases from J, with 11 bases between. This CDR3 is built from 14 residues. Looked up from germline, CDR1 is SQVTM and CDR2 is ANQGSEA.

V and J are TRBV13 and TRBJ1-2, with D possibly being TRBD1 (5 bases). Looked up from germline, CDR1 is PRHDT and CDR2 is FYEKMQ (reference sequence). This CDR3 contains 11 residues. V was cut by 10 bases and J by 6 bases, with 12 bases left in between. The CDR3 loop is CATLAGHGYTF. The CDR3 nucleotides read TGTGCCACTCTAGCGGGGCATGGCTACACCTTC.

The chain joins TRBV27 to TRBJ2-1; D call uncertain. The V end was cut by 6 bases, the J end by 0 bases, with 15 bases between. The CDR3 runs to 16 residues. Germline loops: CDR1 MNHEY, CDR2 SMNVEV (reference sequence). CDR3 nucleotide sequence: TGTGCCAGCAGGACCGACAAGCTCAGCTCCTACAATGAGCAGTTCTTC. Protein: CASRTDKLSSYNEQFF.

The chain recombines TRBV5-4 with TRBJ2-7; 8 nucleotides line up with TRBD2. CDR1 is SGHNT, CDR2 YYREEE, per germline (reference sequence). Losses at the gene ends were 6 bases for V and 5 bases for J; bases not matched to a gene: 13. The CDR3 contains 15 residues. CDR3 in amino acids: CASTGGRARGDEQYF. CDR3 coding DNA: TGTGCCAGCACGGGGGGGAGGGCCAGGGGCGACGAGCAGTACTTC.

The J gene is TRBJ2-1, the V gene TRBV10-1; 7 nucleotides agree with TRBD2. With 3 bases clipped from V and 1 base from J, the junction kept 0 bases outside the gene matches. From germline, CDR1 is WNHNN and CDR2 SYGVQD (reference sequence). The length of the CDR3 is 14 residues. The CDR3 DNA sequence: TGCGCCAGCAGTGACGGGGGGTCCTACAATGAGCAGTTCTTC. Protein: CASSDGGSYNEQFF.

The chain links TRBV7-8 to TRBJ1-3; tentatively, D is TRBD1 (5 bases). Trimming shortened V by 1 base and J by 2 bases, and 15 bases separated the two germline ends. The CDR3 covers 17 residues. Germline V CDR1 and CDR2: SGHVS, FQNEAQ. CDR3 in amino acids: CASSLVSGGATGNTIYF. In DNA, the CDR3 is TGTGCCAGCAGCTTAGTGAGTGGTGGGGCAACTGGAAACACCATATATTTT.

This chain links TRBV7-2 with TRBJ2-1; tentatively, D is TRBD2 (6 bases). V was cut by 1 base and J by 10 bases, with 11 bases left in between. The V gene's germline CDR1 is SGHTA and CDR2 FQGNSA. The CDR3 consists of 13 residues. CDR3 region: CASSLGLRDEQFF. In DNA form, the CDR3 reads TGTGCCAGCAGCTTAGGGTTGCGGGACGAGCAGTTCTTC.

This chain uses TRBV7-8 with TRBJ1-5, with D tentatively TRBD1 (6 bases). Trimming pared 5 bases from V and 8 bases from J, leaving 19 bases between. The germline CDR1 and CDR2 sequences are SGHVS and FQNEAQ. This CDR3 has 15 amino acids. CDR3 DNA: TGTGCCAGCAGCCCGGGGACAATAAGTATGAAGCCCCAGCATTTT. This encodes CASSPGTISMKPQHF.